This entry describes one T cell receptor (beta chain). This sample stems from a study of T cell changes during pregnancy in multiple sclerosis. Some clones are missing from TCRdb's copy, which holds only in-frame ones; the method was immunoSEQ multiplex PCR. The data hold fewer than 75,000 clones, with roughly nine tenths observed a single time. This CDR3 has 14 amino acids. Per the germline V gene, CDR1 is MNHEY and CDR2 is SMNVEV (reference sequence). V lost 5 bases, J lost 4 bases, and 4 bases stayed unmatched. The V call is TRBV27, the J call TRBJ2-1, with 8 bases identical to TRBD1. The source was peripheral blood, collected in the second trimester of pregnancy. This clonotype originated in a female donor with multiple sclerosis, enrolled in a pregnancy study. The CDR3 sequence: CASSPQGAYNEQFF. CDR3 nucleotides: TGTGCCAGCAGTCCCCAGGGGGCGTACAATGAGCAGTTCTTC.